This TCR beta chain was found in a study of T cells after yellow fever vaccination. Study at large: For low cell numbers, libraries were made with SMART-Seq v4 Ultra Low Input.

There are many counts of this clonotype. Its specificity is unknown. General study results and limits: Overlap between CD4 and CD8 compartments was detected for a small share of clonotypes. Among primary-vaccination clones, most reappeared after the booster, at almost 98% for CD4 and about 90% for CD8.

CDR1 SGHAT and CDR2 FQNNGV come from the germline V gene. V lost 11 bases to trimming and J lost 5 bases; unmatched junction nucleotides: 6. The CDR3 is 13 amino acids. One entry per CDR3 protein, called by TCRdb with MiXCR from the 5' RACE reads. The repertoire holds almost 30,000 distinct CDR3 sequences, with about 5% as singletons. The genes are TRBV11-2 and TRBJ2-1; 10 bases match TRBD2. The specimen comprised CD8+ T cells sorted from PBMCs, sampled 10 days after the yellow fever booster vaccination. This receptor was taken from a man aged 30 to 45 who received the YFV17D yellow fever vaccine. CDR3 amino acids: CAGTGTSDNEQFF. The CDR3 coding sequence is TGTGCCGGAACCGGGACTAGCGACAATGAGCAGTTCTTC.